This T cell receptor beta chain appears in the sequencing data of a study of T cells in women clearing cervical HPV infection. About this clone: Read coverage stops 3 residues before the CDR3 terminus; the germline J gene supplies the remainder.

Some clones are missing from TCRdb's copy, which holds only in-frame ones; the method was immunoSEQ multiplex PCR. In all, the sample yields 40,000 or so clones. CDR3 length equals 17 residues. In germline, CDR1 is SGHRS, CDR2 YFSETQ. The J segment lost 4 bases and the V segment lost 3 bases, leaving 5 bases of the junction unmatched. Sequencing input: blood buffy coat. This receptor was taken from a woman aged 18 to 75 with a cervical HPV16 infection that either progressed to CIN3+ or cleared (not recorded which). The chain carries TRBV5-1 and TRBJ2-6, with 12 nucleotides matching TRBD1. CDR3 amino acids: CASSSGQGAVGANVLTF. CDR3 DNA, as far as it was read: TGCGCCAGCAGCTCGGGACAGGGGGCGGTAGGGGCCAACGTC. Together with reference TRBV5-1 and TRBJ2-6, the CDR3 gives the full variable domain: KAGVTQTPRYLIKTRGQQVTLSCSPISGHRSVSWYQQTPGQGLQFLFEYFSETQRNKGNFPGRFSGRQFSNSRSEMNVSTLELGDSALYLCASSSGQGAVGANVLTFGAGSRLTVL.